This TCR beta chain originates from a study of blood T cell repertoires in COVID-19. Study-level background: Acute-phase and convalescent COVID-19 samples originated in the United States, Italy and Spain. T cells, B-cell-depleted T cells, or PBMCs supplied cDNA or gDNA.

Between the trimmed V and J ends, which lost 2 bases and 8 bases, there was a span of 16 bases. This CDR3 comprises 15 residues. Per the germline V gene, CDR1 is MNHEY and CDR2 is SVGEGT. Profiled with immunoSEQ multiplex PCR; TCRdb holds only in-frame clones, not every one. The sample holds approximately 250,000 clones, over 80% seen once. This sequence was found in a woman between 55 and 75 years old with active or convalescent COVID-19. Sequencing was carried out using peripheral blood. The V call is TRBV6-2 or TRBV6-3, the J call TRBJ2-1; no firm D call. The CDR3 region has the DNA TGTGCCAGCAGTTACGACGACCCCGGGTACGATGAGCAGTTCTTC. This encodes CASSYDDPGYDEQFF.